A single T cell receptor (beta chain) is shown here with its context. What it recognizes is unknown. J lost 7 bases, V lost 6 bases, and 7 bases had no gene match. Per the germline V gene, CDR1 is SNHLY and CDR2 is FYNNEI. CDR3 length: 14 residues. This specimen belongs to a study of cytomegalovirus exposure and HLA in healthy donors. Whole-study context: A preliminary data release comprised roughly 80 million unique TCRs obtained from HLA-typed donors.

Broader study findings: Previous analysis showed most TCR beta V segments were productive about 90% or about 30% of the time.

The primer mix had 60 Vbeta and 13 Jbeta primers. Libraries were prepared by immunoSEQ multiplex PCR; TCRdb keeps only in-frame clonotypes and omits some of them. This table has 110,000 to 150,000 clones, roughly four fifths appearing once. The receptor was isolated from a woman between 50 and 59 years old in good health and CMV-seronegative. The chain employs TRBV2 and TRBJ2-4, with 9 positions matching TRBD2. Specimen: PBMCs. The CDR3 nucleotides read TGTGCCAGCAGGGAGGGACTAGCTGGTAACATTCAGTACTTC. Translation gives CASREGLAGNIQYF.